The rows below give T cell receptor beta chains drawn from one sample of a study of T-cell reconstitution after alpha-beta-depleted transplantation in children. MiXCR, run by TCRdb on the PCR reads, gives a single entry per CDR3 protein. The table lists around 300,000 distinct CDR3 sequences, 10% of them singletons. The sample in question was PBMCs, obtained before TCRalphabeta/CD19-depleted stem cell transplant. These receptors all stem from a boy under two years old with acute myeloid leukemia, due to receive a stem cell transplant. CDR3s include the opening cysteine and the closing phenylalanine or tryptophan. Each record gives: V gene, J gene, clone size, D gene, CDR3 protein, CDR3 DNA. The D gene is left open where the match is weak. Clone size, where shown, is once, few, many, or a class for clones that have expanded.

TRBV10-3,TRBJ2-1,many,.,CATSEQEYNEQFF,TGTGCCACAAGCGAACAGGAGTACAATGAGCAGTTCTTC
TRBV28,TRBJ1-6,many,.,CASTDLPHRSNSPLHF,TGTGCCAGCACCGACTTACCCCACAGGTCCAATTCACCCCTCCACTTT
TRBV19,TRBJ2-7,few,.,CASSIGGAREQYF,TGTGCCAGTAGTATTGGGGGGGCGCGAGAGCAGTACTTC
TRBV6-5,TRBJ1-1,many,.,CAKGENTEAFF,TGTGCCAAAGGGGAGAACACTGAAGCTTTCTTT
TRBV27,TRBJ2-5,many,.,CASSLSSPYSGPQETQYF,TGTGCCAGCAGTTTATCGAGCCCCTATTCAGGTCCGCAAGAGACCCAGTACTTC
TRBV6-5,TRBJ2-7,many,TRBD1,CASSISYRGHHEQYF,TGTGCCAGCAGTATCAGTTACAGGGGACACCACGAGCAGTACTTC
TRBV5-5,TRBJ2-7,many,.,CASSRWTTTSSYEQYF,TGTGCCAGCAGCCGCTGGACGACGACAAGCTCCTACGAGCAGTACTTC
TRBV7-7,TRBJ2-1,many,.,CASRTRCNEQFF,TGTGCCAGCAGGACGCGGTGCAATGAGCAGTTCTTC
TRBV6-2/TRBV6-3,TRBJ2-2,many,.,CASSYPSDTGELFF,TGTGCCAGCAGTTATCCTAGCGACACCGGGGAGCTGTTTTTT
TRBV11-2,TRBJ2-7,many,.,CASSLETVLSYEQYF,TGTGCCAGCAGCTTGGAGACAGTTTTGTCCTACGAGCAGTACTTC
TRBV6-1,TRBJ2-5,.,.,CASSGKDRLQETQYF,TGTGCCAGCAGTGGGAAAGACAGGCTACAAGAGACCCAGTACTTC
TRBV3-1,TRBJ2-3,.,TRBD1,CATSQGTGFTDTQYF,TGTGCCACCAGCCAGGGGACAGGGTTCACAGATACGCAGTATTTT
TRBV15,TRBJ2-4,many,.,CATLRSGRGNIQYF,TGTGCCACCCTCCGGTCGGGGCGAGGAAACATTCAGTACTTC
TRBV2,TRBJ2-3,.,.,CASRGVGASTDTQYF,TGTGCCAGCAGAGGGGTCGGGGCTAGCACAGATACGCAGTATTTT
TRBV20-1,TRBJ2-5,few,TRBD2,CSASLAGAGTQYF,TGCAGTGCTAGTTTAGCGGGAGCAGGGACCCAGTACTTC
TRBV29-1,TRBJ1-2,.,.,CSVGTEYGYTF,TGCAGCGTCGGGACTGAGTATGGCTACACCTTC
TRBV7-9,TRBJ2-1,many,TRBD1,CASRTGGTRGAYNEQFF,TGTGCCAGCAGAACAGGGGGTACTAGGGGGGCCTACAATGAGCAGTTCTTC
TRBV29-1,TRBJ2-5,many,TRBD2,CSVGGVSGAQETQYF,TGCAGCGTCGGTGGGGTCAGCGGGGCGCAAGAGACCCAGTACTTC
TRBV9,TRBJ1-5,many,.,CASSDGYSNQPQHF,TGTGCCAGCAGCGATGGATATAGCAATCAGCCCCAGCATTTT
TRBV2,TRBJ2-3,many,.,CASRADTDTQYF,TGTGCCAGCAGGGCAGACACAGATACGCAGTATTTT
TRBV10-3,TRBJ2-7,many,.,CAISESRDLNPYEQYF,TGTGCCATCAGTGAGTCGAGGGACCTTAACCCCTACGAGCAGTACTTC
TRBV4-2,TRBJ2-1,many,.,CASSQEESYNEQFF,TGTGCCAGCAGCCAAGAAGAGTCCTACAATGAGCAGTTCTTC
TRBV7-3,TRBJ2-7,many,TRBD2,CASSFLAGDEQYF,TGTGCCAGCAGCTTCTTAGCGGGAGACGAGCAGTACTTC
TRBV4-1,TRBJ1-1,many,.,CASSQDRGNTEAFF,TGCGCCAGCAGCCAAGACAGGGGGAACACTGAAGCTTTCTTT
TRBV7-9,TRBJ2-1,many,TRBD2,CASSWGLAGKNEQFF,TGTGCCAGCAGCTGGGGACTAGCGGGGAAGAATGAGCAGTTCTTC
TRBV7-9,TRBJ2-5,many,.,CASSLRAGRSQETQYF,TGTGCCAGCAGCTTGCGAGCAGGGCGGAGTCAAGAGACCCAGTACTTC
TRBV12-3/TRBV12-4,TRBJ2-7,.,.,CASSFPGVVYEQYF,TGTGCCAGCAGTTTTCCGGGGGTGGTCTACGAGCAGTACTTC
TRBV5-5,TRBJ2-7,.,TRBD2,CASSRGLAESYEQYF,TGTGCCAGCAGCCGGGGACTAGCTGAATCCTACGAGCAGTACTTC
TRBV2,TRBJ2-7,few,.,CASSDRESYEQYF,TGTGCCAGCAGTGACAGGGAGTCCTACGAGCAGTACTTC
TRBV7-9,TRBJ2-7,.,.,CASSLTHGPYEQYF,TGTGCCAGCAGCTTGACTCACGGCCCCTACGAGCAGTACTTC
TRBV28,TRBJ2-1,many,.,CASSLLSGDLDEQFF,TGTGCCAGCAGTTTATTGTCCGGGGATCTCGATGAGCAGTTCTTC
TRBV7-2,TRBJ1-5,few,.,CASSLAGQYSNQPQHF,TGTGCCAGCAGCTTAGCTGGACAGTATAGCAATCAGCCCCAGCATTTT
TRBV20-1,TRBJ2-3,many,TRBD2,CSARAGAGITDTQYF,TGCAGTGCTAGAGCCGGAGCGGGAATCACAGATACGCAGTATTTT
TRBV6-2/TRBV6-3,TRBJ2-7,few,TRBD2,CASRPSGRRDEQYF,TGTGCCAGTCGCCCTAGCGGGAGAAGAGACGAGCAGTACTTC
TRBV20-1,TRBJ2-7,many,TRBD2,CSASLLAGAREQYF,TGCAGTGCTAGCCTTCTAGCGGGAGCTCGTGAGCAGTACTTC
TRBV12-3/TRBV12-4,TRBJ2-3,many,.,CASRGPDTQYF,TGTGCCAGCAGGGGTCCAGATACGCAGTATTTT
TRBV5-4,TRBJ2-2,.,TRBD2,CASSEGLAGGPGTGELFF,TGTGCCAGCAGCGAGGGACTAGCGGGAGGGCCGGGCACCGGGGAGCTGTTTTTT
TRBV7-2,TRBJ2-3,many,TRBD2,CASSLAPRTSGSTDTQYF,TGTGCCAGCAGCTTAGCCCCTCGGACTAGCGGGAGCACAGATACGCAGTATTTT
TRBV12-3/TRBV12-4,TRBJ2-7,many,TRBD1,CASSFAGTGTYEQYF,TGTGCCAGCAGTTTCGCCGGGACAGGGACCTACGAGCAGTACTTC
TRBV7-6,TRBJ2-7,many,TRBD1,CASSLTPGQGTYEQYF,TGTGCCAGCAGCTTAACCCCGGGACAGGGGACCTACGAGCAGTACTTC
TRBV20-1,TRBJ2-5,many,TRBD1,CSARGRLKHRGTETQYF,TGCAGTGCTAGAGGGAGGCTCAAGCACAGGGGGACGGAGACCCAGTACTTC
TRBV7-9,TRBJ2-7,few,.,CASSLAYGAYEQYF,TGTGCCAGCAGCTTAGCGTACGGGGCATACGAGCAGTACTTC
TRBV28,TRBJ1-5,many,TRBD1,CASTPPQTGINQPQHF,TGTGCCAGCACCCCACCTCAGACAGGGATTAATCAGCCCCAGCATTTT
TRBV7-8,TRBJ2-5,few,.,CASSVALITQETQYF,TGTGCCAGCAGTGTAGCGCTCATAACACAAGAGACCCAGTACTTC
TRBV7-3,TRBJ2-2,many,.,CASSLGGIGELFF,TGTGCCAGCAGCTTAGGAGGGATCGGGGAGCTGTTTTTT
TRBV7-2,TRBJ2-7,many,.,CASSSDLGGTYEQYF,TGTGCCAGCAGCTCTGACTTGGGGGGAACCTACGAGCAGTACTTC
TRBV11-2,TRBJ2-1,many,TRBD1,CASSLPATGYDLNEQFF,TGTGCCAGCAGCTTACCCGCGACAGGGTACGACCTCAATGAGCAGTTCTTC
TRBV4-2,TRBJ2-7,many,.,CASSPEWGSSYEQYF,TGTGCCAGCAGCCCAGAGTGGGGGAGCTCCTACGAGCAGTACTTC
TRBV7-3,TRBJ2-3,.,TRBD2,CASSFGTSRADTQYF,TGTGCCAGCAGCTTCGGGACTAGCAGGGCAGATACGCAGTATTTT
TRBV5-1,TRBJ1-4,many,TRBD1,CASSLMGDRLPINEKLFF,TGCGCCAGCAGCTTGATGGGGGACAGGCTTCCGATTAATGAAAAACTGTTTTTT
TRBV18,TRBJ1-1,many,.,CASSPHHLGPVTEAFF,TGTGCCAGCTCACCGCACCATCTAGGACCCGTCACTGAAGCTTTCTTT
TRBV2,TRBJ2-7,many,TRBD1,CARGTGGYHEQYF,TGTGCCAGGGGGACAGGGGGCTACCACGAGCAGTACTTC
TRBV3-1,TRBJ2-7,many,.,CASSRDISYEQYF,TGTGCCAGCAGCCGGGACATCTCCTACGAGCAGTACTTC
TRBV5-1,TRBJ2-3,many,TRBD2,CASSLRQREGSTDTQYF,TGCGCCAGCAGCTTGAGGCAGCGGGAGGGAAGCACAGATACGCAGTATTTT
TRBV6-2/TRBV6-3,TRBJ2-3,many,TRBD1,CASIPDRGNQPQYF,TGTGCCAGCATCCCCGACAGGGGCAATCAGCCCCAGTATTTT